The 15 T cell receptor beta chains listed next were all sequenced from one sample in a study of cytomegalovirus exposure and HLA in healthy donors (dated by TCRdb to 2016 to 2017). Library construction relied on the immunoSEQ multiplex PCR assay. This immuneACCESS table, as held by TCRdb, lists in-frame sequences with V and J called but not all clones. Of the missing ones, under half trace to an unresolved V gene in checked studies; the others have no known cause. The sample includes fewer than 140,000 clones, with about 88% observed a single time. In total, the top ten clones hold about 1.8% of the sample. The material sequenced was PBMCs. The receptors were gathered from a young woman in good health and CMV-seropositive.

The count of this clone is one. The chain combines TRBV15 with TRBJ2-2, with D possibly being TRBD2 (5 bases). There are 15 residues in the CDR3. Trimming took off 1 base at V and 7 bases at J, with 13 bases between the two ends. Germline V CDR1 and CDR2: LNHNV, YYDKDF (reference sequence). DNA for the CDR3: TGTGCCACCAGCAGAGGACCGGGGAGAGGCGGGGAGCTGTTTTTT. It translates to CATSRGPGRGGELFF.

The chain couples TRBV7-2 to TRBJ2-2, with 7 bases identical to TRBD2. The V segment lost 2 bases and the J segment 6 bases; nucleotides outside the gene matches: 12. Germline CDR1 SGHTA, CDR2 FQGNSA. This CDR3 comprises 17 residues. CDR3 bases: TGTGCCAGCAGCTTATCACATCAGCGGGGATCGGCCGGGGAGCTGTTTTTT. It encodes CASSLSHQRGSAGELFF.

This chain connects TRBV19 to TRBJ1-2, with TRBD1 as a possible D gene (6 bases). Trimming shortened V by 1 base and J by 1 base, and 10 bases separated the two germline ends. The CDR3 extends over 15 amino acids. CDR1 is LNHDA and CDR2 is SQIVND in the germline V gene (reference sequence). The CDR3 spells CASSIGRTDNYGYTF. The CDR3 DNA sequence: TGTGCCAGTAGTATAGGTCGGACAGATAACTATGGCTACACCTTC.

This rearrangement joins TRBV9 to TRBJ2-6; possibly TRBD2 for D (6 bases). This CDR3 has 18 residues. The V gene's germline CDR1 is SGDLS and CDR2 YYNGEE. The V end was cut by 0 bases, the J end by 2 bases, with 15 bases between. The CDR3 reads CASSVGRGASTGANVLTF. In DNA, the CDR3 is TGTGCCAGCAGCGTAGGGAGGGGCGCATCAACTGGGGCCAACGTCCTGACTTTC.

This sequence joins TRBV4-2 and TRBJ2-3; D is possibly TRBD2 (7 bases). CDR1 and CDR2 (germline): LGHNA, YNFKEQ. V lost 0 bases and J 5 bases, leaving 15 bases between the germline ends. This CDR3 comprises 16 residues. This chain's CDR3 is CASSQDMGGGGDTQYF. CDR3 sequence (DNA): TGTGCCAGCAGCCAAGATATGGGGGGGGGCGGAGATACGCAGTATTTT.

The chain couples TRBV29-1 to TRBJ1-2, with D possibly being TRBD1 (5 bases). In germline, CDR1 is SQVTM, CDR2 ANQGSEA. This CDR3 has 13 amino acids. Trimming cost V 7 bases and J 2 bases, with 14 bases left between them. CDR3 loop: CSAVDQGNYGYTF. As DNA, the CDR3 is TGCAGCGCCGTGGATCAGGGAAACTATGGCTACACCTTC.

The chain is built from TRBV10-3 and TRBJ2-7, with 14 nucleotides matching TRBD2. This CDR3 is 16 amino acids long. Germline trimming cut 6 bases from V and 0 bases from J; bases unmatched to any gene: 4. Germline CDR1 is ENHRY and CDR2 is SYGVKD. In DNA form, the CDR3 reads TGTGCCATCAGGGCCGGGACTAGCGGGAGCTCCTACGAGCAGTACGTC. It specifies CAIRAGTSGSSYEQYV.

This clone has only one observation. The rearrangement uses TRBV6-1 and TRBJ1-2, with D maybe TRBD1 (5 bases). The CDR3 is 13 amino acids. V lost 4 bases and J lost 4, with 10 bases in between. Germline V gene lookup returns CDR1 MNHNS and CDR2 SASEGT. The CDR3 protein is CASSATGSYGYTF. The CDR3 DNA follows: TGTGCCAGCAGTGCAACAGGTAGCTATGGCTACACCTTC.

The chain links TRBV2 to TRBJ2-2, with D tentatively TRBD2 (5 bases). CDR1 and CDR2 from the germline V gene are SNHLY and FYNNEI. V was shortened by 8 bases and J by 0 bases, with 10 bases between the two germline ends. This CDR3 is built from 14 residues. CDR3 in amino acids: CASSRAPNTGELFF. DNA for the CDR3: TGTGCCAGCTCGCGGGCCCCGAACACCGGGGAGCTGTTTTTT.

The rearrangement joins TRBV15 to TRBJ1-5; TRBD1 is a possible D gene (6 bases). Trimming removed 1 base from V and 1 base from J, with 17 bases in between. The CDR3 totals 18 residues. CDR1 is LNHNV, CDR2 YYDKDF, per germline (reference sequence). The CDR3 loop is CATSRGRGALSSNQPQHF. Written as DNA, the CDR3 is TGTGCCACCAGCAGAGGCAGGGGCGCCCTTTCCAGCAATCAGCCCCAGCATTTT.

The rearrangement links TRBV19 to TRBJ2-3; maybe TRBD2 (5 bases). This CDR3 contains 13 residues. V gave up 8 bases and J gave up 2 bases, with 11 bases separating them. Germline V CDR1 and CDR2: LNHDA, SQIVND (reference sequence). The CDR3, as DNA: TGTGCCAGTTGTGGACTCTACACAGATACGCAGTATTTT. It yields the protein CASCGLYTDTQYF.

V gene TRBV2 combines with J gene TRBJ2-7; possible D gene TRBD1, 6 bases. Trimming shortened V by 7 bases and J by 1 base, and 14 bases separated the two germline ends. The length of the CDR3 is 14 residues. The germline CDR1 and CDR2 sequences are SNHLY and FYNNEI. The CDR3 region is CASTIEQGSYEQYV. CDR3 bases: TGTGCCAGCACCATAGAGCAGGGGTCCTACGAGCAGTACGTC.

The J gene is TRBJ1-1, the V gene TRBV5-4; no reliable D call. Germline loops: CDR1 SGHNT, CDR2 YYREEE (reference sequence). The CDR3 covers 14 residues. V was clipped by 2 bases and J by 1 base, with 9 bases between them. This chain's CDR3 is CASSFGDPNTEAFF. CDR3 bases: TGTGCCAGCAGCTTCGGGGATCCGAACACTGAAGCTTTCTTT.

The chain links TRBV5-6 to TRBJ1-4; tentative D call: TRBD1 (5 bases). Germline V gene lookup returns CDR1 SGHDT and CDR2 YYEEEE. V lost 3 bases, J lost 3 bases, and 9 bases lay in between. The CDR3 loop spans 14 amino acids. CDR3 bases: TGTGCCAGCAGCTACGACAGCTCTAATGAAAAACTGTTTTTT. Protein sequence: CASSYDSSNEKLFF.

V gene TRBV2 combines with J gene TRBJ1-5, with 11 bases aligning to TRBD1. The J segment lost 4 bases and the V segment lost 6 bases, leaving 5 bases of the junction unmatched. Germline V lookup: CDR1 SNHLY, CDR2 FYNNEI. This CDR3 has 15 residues. The CDR3 DNA reads TGTGCCAGCAGCGAGGACAGGGGGCCTAATCAGCCCCAGCATTTT. This encodes CASSEDRGPNQPQHF.